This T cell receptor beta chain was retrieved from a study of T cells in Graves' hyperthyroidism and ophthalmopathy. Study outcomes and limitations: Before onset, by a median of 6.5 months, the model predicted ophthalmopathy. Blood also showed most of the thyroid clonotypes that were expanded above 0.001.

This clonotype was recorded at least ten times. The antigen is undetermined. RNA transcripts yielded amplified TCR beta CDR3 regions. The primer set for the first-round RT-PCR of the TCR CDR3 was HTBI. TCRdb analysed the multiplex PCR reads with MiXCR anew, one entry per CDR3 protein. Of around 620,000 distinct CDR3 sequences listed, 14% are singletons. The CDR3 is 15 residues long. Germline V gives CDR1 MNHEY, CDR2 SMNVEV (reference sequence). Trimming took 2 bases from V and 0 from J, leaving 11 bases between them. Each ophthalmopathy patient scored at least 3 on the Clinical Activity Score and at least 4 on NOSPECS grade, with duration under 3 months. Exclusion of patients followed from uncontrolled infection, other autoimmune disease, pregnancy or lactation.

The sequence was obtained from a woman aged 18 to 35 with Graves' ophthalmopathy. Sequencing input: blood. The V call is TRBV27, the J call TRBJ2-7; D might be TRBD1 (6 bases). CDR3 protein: CASSLRQGFSYEQYF. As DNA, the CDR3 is TGTGCCAGCAGTTTAAGGCAGGGGTTCTCCTACGAGCAGTACTTC.